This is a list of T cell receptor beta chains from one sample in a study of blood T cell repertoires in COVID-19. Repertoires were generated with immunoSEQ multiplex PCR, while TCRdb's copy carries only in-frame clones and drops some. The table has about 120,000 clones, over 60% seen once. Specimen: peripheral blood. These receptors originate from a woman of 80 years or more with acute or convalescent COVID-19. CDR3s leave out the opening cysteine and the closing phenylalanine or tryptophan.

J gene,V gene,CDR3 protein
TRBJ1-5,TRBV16,ASSQGAYQPQH
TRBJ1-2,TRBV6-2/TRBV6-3,ASSYRFRANYGYT
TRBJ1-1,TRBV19,ASSIESHSSEAF
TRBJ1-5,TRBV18,ASSLPNPGGRGYQPQH
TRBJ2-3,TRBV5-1,ASSLGGGGTDTQY
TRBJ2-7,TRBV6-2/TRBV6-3,ASSYVAGSYEQY
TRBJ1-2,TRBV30,AWSRDRGRHGYT
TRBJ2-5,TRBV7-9,ASSLYRGEETQY
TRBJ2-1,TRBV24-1,ATSDSQGIGQF
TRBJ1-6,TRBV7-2,ASSHDRVVNSPLH
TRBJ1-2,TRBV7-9,ASSGTGGFGYT
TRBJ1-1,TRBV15,ATSRDGAANTEAF
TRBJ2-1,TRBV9,ASSATPSGRAGEQF
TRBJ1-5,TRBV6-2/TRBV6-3,ASSPGRGFGQPQH
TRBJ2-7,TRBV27,ASSLSGLAGYEQY
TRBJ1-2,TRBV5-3,ARSTWTGDGYT
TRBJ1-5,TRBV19,ASSIDLPGEAGNQPQH
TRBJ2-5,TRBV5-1,ASSLRERETQY
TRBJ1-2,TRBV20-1,SGQGGGGYT
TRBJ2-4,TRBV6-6,ASSTGTLAKNIQY
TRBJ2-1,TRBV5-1,ASSLWRGGNNEQF
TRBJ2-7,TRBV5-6,ASSSRDILSYEQY
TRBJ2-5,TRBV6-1,ASSESPGQETQY
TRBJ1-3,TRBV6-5,ASSDKGLSGNTIY
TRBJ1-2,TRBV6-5,ASSRDQTGRGYT
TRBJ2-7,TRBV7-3,ASSLSLASPGDEQY